These T cell receptor beta chains were read from a single sample in a study of blood T cell repertoires in COVID-19. Data came from immunoSEQ multiplex PCR; TCRdb stores just in-frame clones and leaves some out. The repertoire holds more than 45,000 clones, with roughly 85% as singletons. The sequenced sample consisted of peripheral blood. These receptors all come from an elderly woman with acute or convalescent COVID-19. CDR3s include the opening cysteine and the closing phenylalanine or tryptophan. The order of the fields is D gene, clone size, J gene, V gene, CDR3 DNA, CDR3 protein. The D gene is left open where the match is weak. Only some rows state a clone size, as once, few, many or a class for expanded clones.

TRBD2 . TRBJ2-1 TRBV11-2 TGTGCCAGCAGTCGGACTAGCGGGGGGGCCAATGAGCAGTTCTTC CASSRTSGGANEQFF
. . TRBJ2-7 TRBV3-1/TRBV3-2 TGTGCCAGCAGCCAAGCCCGGACTCGGGCCGAGCAGTACTTC CASSQARTRAEQYF
TRBD1 . TRBJ1-2 TRBV30 TGTGCCTGGAGTGTGGCAGGGGACAGTACTAACTATGGCTACACCTTC CAWSVAGDSTNYGYTF
. . TRBJ1-1 TRBV3-1/TRBV3-2 TGTGCCAGCAGCAAAAGGACGGGGGGAATGAACACTGAAGCTTTCTTT CASSKRTGGMNTEAFF
. . TRBJ2-6 TRBV4-2 TGTGCCAGCAGCCAAGACGGCCAGCGGGCCTACTCTGGGGCCAACGTCCTGACTTTC CASSQDGQRAYSGANVLTF
. . TRBJ1-3 TRBV5-1 TGCGCCAGCAGCCGTTCGGGCACAGGGCCGAGCTCTGGAAACACCATATATTTT CASSRSGTGPSSGNTIYF
TRBD2 . TRBJ2-7 TRBV9 TGTGCCAGCAGCCCGCGGGGAGCGGGGGGAGGTGAGCAGTACTTC CASSPRGAGGGEQYF
TRBD1 . TRBJ1-1 TRBV6-1 TGTGCCAGCAGTGAATTTGACAGGGCTGGGGCTGAAGCTTTCTTT CASSEFDRAGAEAFF
TRBD1 once TRBJ1-2 TRBV7-2 TGTGCCAGCAGCTACACACAGGGGGGACATGGCTACACCTTC CASSYTQGGHGYTF
. . TRBJ2-1 TRBV4-1 TGCGCCAGCAGCCACCCGGGGGGCGGGCGGTACAATGAGCAGTTCTTC CASSHPGGGRYNEQFF
. . TRBJ1-2 TRBV3-1/TRBV3-2 TGTGCCAGCAGCCGAGAGCAGGGGCACTATGGCTACACCTTC CASSREQGHYGYTF
TRBD1 . TRBJ1-2 TRBV5-6 TGTGCCAGCAGCCGCCGGGACAGGGGGACTGGCTACACCTTC CASSRRDRGTGYTF
. . TRBJ1-4 TRBV9 TGTGCCAGCAGCGAATTGGCTGGTACTAATGAAAAACTGTTTTTT CASSELAGTNEKLFF
. . TRBJ2-7 TRBV5-1 TGCGCCAGCAGCTTGGCCGTCGGGGACTACGAGCAGTACTTC CASSLAVGDYEQYF
. . TRBJ2-5 TRBV7-7 TGTGCCAGCAGCGCAGGACACGGGGAGACCCAGTACTTC CASSAGHGETQYF
. few TRBJ1-2 TRBV19 TGTGCCAGTAGTATCCACCCTAAGGGGAACTATGGCTACACCTTC CASSIHPKGNYGYTF
TRBD1 . TRBJ1-5 TRBV2 TGTGCCAGCAGTCAAGAGGGGGCGGGTAGCAATCAGCCCCAGCATTTT CASSQEGAGSNQPQHF
. . TRBJ2-1 TRBV10-2 TGCGCCAGCACCAAAGGGGATGAGCAGTTCTTC CASTKGDEQFF
. . TRBJ2-7 TRBV30 TGTGCCCACGGTAAATCCTACGAGCAGTACTTC CAHGKSYEQYF
. . TRBJ1-5 TRBV4-2 TGTGCCAGCAGCCAAGAAGTAGGAGATCAGCCCCAGCATTTT CASSQEVGDQPQHF
TRBD1 . TRBJ1-2 TRBV14 TGTGCCAGCAGCCAAGTGGGACAGCCATATGGCTACACCTTC CASSQVGQPYGYTF
TRBD1 . TRBJ1-5 TRBV12-3/TRBV12-4 TGTGCCAGCCCCGGGACAGGGTGTCAGCCCCAGCATTTT CASPGTGCQPQHF
. once TRBJ2-3 TRBV3-1/TRBV3-2 TGTGCCAGCAGCCTCGGACACATCACAGATACGCAGTATTTT CASSLGHITDTQYF
TRBD2 . TRBJ2-3 TRBV3-1/TRBV3-2 TGTGCCAGCAGCCGAGCTAGCGGGGGGGCAGATACGCAGTATTTT CASSRASGGADTQYF
TRBD2 . TRBJ2-2 TRBV3-1/TRBV3-2 TGTGCCAGCAGCCAAGTATGGGGGGGCACCGGGGAGCTGTTTTTT CASSQVWGGTGELFF
TRBD1 . TRBJ1-4 TRBV7-8 TGTGCCAGCAGCTTATGGGGGACAGGACGAGAAAAACTGTTTTTT CASSLWGTGREKLFF
. . TRBJ1-1 TRBV4-1 TGCGCCAGCAGCCAAGATCCCAGGTCGTGGGCTGAAGCTTTCTTT CASSQDPRSWAEAFF
TRBD1 . TRBJ1-5 TRBV19 TGTGCCAGTAGTAAGAAAGGGGACAGTTATAGCAATCAGCCCCAGCATTTT CASSKKGDSYSNQPQHF
. . TRBJ2-3 TRBV4-1 TGCGCCAGCAGCCAACACTTCACAGATACGCAGTATTTT CASSQHFTDTQYF
. . TRBJ1-2 TRBV12-3/TRBV12-4 TGTGCCAGCAGCCTGTATGGCTACACCTTC CASSLYGYTF
TRBD2 . TRBJ2-4 TRBV6-2/TRBV6-3 TGTGCCAGCAGTCCGGGACTAGCGGGGGGGCTAGCCAAAAACATTCAGTACTTC CASSPGLAGGLAKNIQYF
TRBD1 few TRBJ2-5 TRBV5-1 TGCGCCAGCAGCACAGGGGGTAGGGGCCAAGAGACCCAGTACTTC CASSTGGRGQETQYF
TRBD1 . TRBJ2-2 TRBV4-2 TGTGCCAGCAGAAAAGGGACAGGCCCCGGGGAGCTGTTTTTT CASRKGTGPGELFF
. . TRBJ2-3 TRBV5-1 TGCGCCAGCAGTTTTGCCGCTAGCCACACAGATACGCAGTATTTT CASSFAASHTDTQYF
TRBD2 . TRBJ2-6 TRBV3-1/TRBV3-2 TGTGCCAGCAGCCAAGTCGGGGGGTCCGGGGCCAACGTCCTGACTTTC CASSQVGGSGANVLTF
. . TRBJ1-1 TRBV5-4 TGTGCCAGCAGCTTGGCTGCCGGGAACACTGAAGCTTTCTTT CASSLAAGNTEAFF
TRBD2 . TRBJ2-1 TRBV12-3/TRBV12-4 TGTGCCAGCACCCCCGCTAGCGGCAATGAGCAGTTCTTC CASTPASGNEQFF
. . TRBJ1-2 TRBV5-6 TGTGCCAGCAGCTCAGGAGGGGAGGTCTCCGGGGGCTACACCTTC CASSSGGEVSGGYTF
. . TRBJ1-1 TRBV24-1 TGTGCCACCTGGGTGGGGAAGAGGGACACTGAAGCTTTCTTT CATWVGKRDTEAFF
. . TRBJ1-4 TRBV7-2 TGTGCCAGCAGCTTAGTAGAGGGTGAAAAACTGTTTTTT CASSLVEGEKLFF
. . TRBJ2-7 TRBV3-1/TRBV3-2 TGTGCCAGCAGCCAAGTAACGGGGACTCACTCCTACGAGCAGTACTTC CASSQVTGTHSYEQYF
TRBD1 . TRBJ1-6 TRBV6-4 TGTGCCAGCAGTGACTCCGGGACAGGGAGATCACCCCTCCACTTT CASSDSGTGRSPLHF
. once TRBJ1-5 TRBV6-2/TRBV6-3 TGTGCCAGCAGTTTTGAAGAGTATAGCAATCAGCCCCAGCATTTT CASSFEEYSNQPQHF
TRBD1 . TRBJ2-2 TRBV10-1 TGCGCCAGCAGCGCCCGGGACAGCAAGAACACCGGGGAGCTGTTTTTT CASSARDSKNTGELFF
. . TRBJ2-1 TRBV5-4 TGTGCCAGCAGCCGAGGGTGGGGTAGCTACAATGAGCAGTTCTTC CASSRGWGSYNEQFF